This T cell receptor beta chain originates from a study of blood T cell repertoires in COVID-19. Overall study: Samples representing acute and convalescent COVID-19 were sourced from the United States, Italy and Spain. T cells, B-cell-depleted T cells, or PBMCs provided the cDNA or gDNA that served as material.

Authors' processing steps: Reference gene primer amplification yielded estimated nucleated cell counts. Assay: immunoSEQ multiplex PCR; the TCRdb copy retains only in-frame clones and omits some. V and J calls and clone size are those listed in that table; D and trimming were worked out from the DNA. This table has approximately 69,000 clones, about 90% appearing once. The source material was peripheral blood. The TCR sequence derives from a human donor in a cohort sampled during active COVID-19.

The CDR3 sequence is CASSPRGFQDNSPLHF. CDR3 DNA: TGTGCCAGCAGCCCGCGGGGCTTTCAGGATAATTCACCCCTCCACTTT. The chain uses TRBV2 and TRBJ1-6; weak D call: TRBD1 (5 bases). Between the trimmed V and J ends, which lost 6 bases and 5 bases, there was a span of 17 bases. CDR3 length: 16 residues. Germline values: CDR1 SNHLY, CDR2 FYNNEI. Looking up the rest from reference TRBV2 and TRBJ1-6 gives the full variable domain: EPEVTQTPSHQVTQMGQEVILRCVPISNHLYFYWYRQILGQKVEFLVSFYNNEISEKSEIFDDQFSVERPDGSNFTLKIRSTKLEDSAMYFCASSPRGFQDNSPLHFGNGTRLTVT.